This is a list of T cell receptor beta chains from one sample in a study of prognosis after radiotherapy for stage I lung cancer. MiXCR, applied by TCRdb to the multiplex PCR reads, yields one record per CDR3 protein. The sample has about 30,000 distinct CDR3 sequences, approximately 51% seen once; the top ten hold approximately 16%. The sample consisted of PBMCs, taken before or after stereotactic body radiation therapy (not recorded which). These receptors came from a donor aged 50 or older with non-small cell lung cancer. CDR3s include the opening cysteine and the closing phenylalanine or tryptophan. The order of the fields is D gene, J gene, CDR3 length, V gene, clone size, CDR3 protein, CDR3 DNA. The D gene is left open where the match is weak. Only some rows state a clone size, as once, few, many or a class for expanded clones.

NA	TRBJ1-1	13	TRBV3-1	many	CASTQGFSTEAFF	TGTGCCAGCACACAGGGATTTAGCACTGAAGCTTTCTTT
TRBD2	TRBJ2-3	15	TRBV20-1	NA	CSAQGLAGAADTQYF	TGCAGTGCTCAGGGACTAGCGGGGGCAGCAGATACGCAGTATTTT
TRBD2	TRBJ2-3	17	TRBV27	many	CASSLLLAGHSTDTQYF	TGTGCCAGCAGTCTACTCTTAGCGGGCCATAGCACAGATACGCAGTATTTT
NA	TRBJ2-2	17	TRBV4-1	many	CASSHSPRHRYTGELFF	TGCGCCAGCAGCCATAGTCCTAGGCACAGATACACCGGGGAGCTGTTTTTT
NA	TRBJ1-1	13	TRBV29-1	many	CSVGGRMNTEAFF	TGCAGCGTTGGGGGCCGAATGAACACTGAAGCTTTCTTT
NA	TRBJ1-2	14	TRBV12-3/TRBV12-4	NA	CASILLIRGDGYTF	TGTGCCAGCATTTTACTGATCCGTGGTGATGGCTACACCTTC
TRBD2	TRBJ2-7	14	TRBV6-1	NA	CASSLGGGAYEQYF	TGTGCCAGCAGTCTCGGCGGGGGGGCCTACGAGCAGTACTTC
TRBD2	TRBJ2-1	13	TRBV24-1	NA	CSSGTSGLEDQFF	TGTTCCTCCGGGACTAGCGGTCTGGAAGATCAGTTCTTC
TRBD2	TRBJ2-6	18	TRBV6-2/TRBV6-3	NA	CASSPPTSGVSGANVLTF	TGTGCCAGCAGTCCGCCAACTAGCGGAGTATCTGGGGCCAACGTCCTGACTTTC
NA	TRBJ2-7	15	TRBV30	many	CAWRTTGTASYEQYF	TGTGCCTGGCGTACCACCGGGACGGCCTCCTACGAGCAGTACTTC
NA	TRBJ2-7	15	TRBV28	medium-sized	CASSIPGHPGNEQYF	TGTGCCAGCAGTATTCCGGGACACCCAGGTAACGAGCAGTACTTC
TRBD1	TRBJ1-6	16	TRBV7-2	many	CASSAQGAGNNSPLHF	TGTGCCAGCAGCGCACAGGGGGCCGGGAATAATTCACCCCTCCACTTT
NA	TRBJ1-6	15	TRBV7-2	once	CASSQRGGSYSPLHF	TGTGCCAGCAGCCAGCGGGGGGGATCCTATTCACCCCTCCACTTT